This TCR beta chain comes out of a study of blood T cell repertoires in COVID-19. Original data processing: Using reference gene primer amplification, nucleated cell counts were estimated. Assay used: immunoSEQ multiplex PCR; TCRdb lists only in-frame clones, some missing. That table is the source of V, J and clone size, and D and trimming were worked out from the DNA. The data hold about 230,000 clones, with over 85% observed a single time. This CDR3 region has 16 residues. Germline CDR1 and CDR2: LNHDA and SQIVND (reference sequence). The V end was cut by 10 bases, the J end by 0 bases, with 16 bases between.

The chain recombines TRBV19 with TRBJ1-6; D not certain. Sequencing was done on a sample of PBMCs or T cells enriched from blood (not recorded which). The receptor's source is a woman in her twenties or thirties with acute COVID-19. The CDR3 spells CATKTFPSSYNSPLHF. DNA of the CDR3: TGTGCCACCAAGACATTCCCGAGCTCCTATAATTCACCCCTCCACTTT.